This entry lists 15 T cell receptor beta chains sequenced from one sample in a study of monozygotic twins with inflammatory bowel disease (dated by TCRdb to between 2017 and 2020). Library preparation used 5' RACE. TCRdb records Illumina HiSeq 2500 as the sequencer. One entry per CDR3 protein sequence results from the TCRdb reprocessing of the reads, with DNA left out. The table of this sample itemizes fewer than 400,000 distinct CDR3 sequences. Together, the top ten hold approximately 5.4% of the sample. Sequenced sample: blood. All receptors come from a human donor with ulcerative colitis or Crohn's disease, or a healthy co-twin of an affected twin (not recorded which).

The V call is TRBV7-2, the J call TRBJ1-2. The germline V gene encodes CDR1 SGHTA and CDR2 FQGNSA. CDR3 length: 12 amino acids. CDR3 sequence reads: CASSPDLYGYTF.

The rearrangement uses TRBV28 and TRBJ2-1; TCRdb lists TRBD1, though no DNA is available to test this call. This CDR3 spans 15 amino acids. Germline values: CDR1 MDHEN, CDR2 SYDVKM. CDR3: CASRTGQGYYNEQFF.

The chain combines TRBV28 with TRBJ2-7; TCRdb calls TRBD2, which cannot be checked without DNA. The germline V gene has CDR1 MDHEN and CDR2 SYDVKM. CDR3 size: 16 residues. CDR3 region: CASSFSLAGLPYEQYF. The variable domain in full, completed from reference TRBV28 and TRBJ2-7, reads DVKVTQSSRYLVKRTGEKVFLECVQDMDHENMFWYRQDPGLGLRLIYFSYDVKMKEKGDIPEGYSVSREKKERFSLILESASTNQTSMYLCASSFSLAGLPYEQYFGPGTRLTVT.

The CDR3 here is CASSLNRGRWEPQHF. The chain couples TRBV5-6 to TRBJ1-5; TCRdb names TRBD1, which stays unverified in the absence of DNA. This CDR3 contains 15 residues. Looked up from germline, CDR1 is SGHDT and CDR2 is YYEEEE.

V gene TRBV7-7 combines with J gene TRBJ2-2; with no DNA, the TCRdb D assignment of TRBD1 cannot be verified. The CDR3 runs to 15 residues. Germline V lookup: CDR1 SSHAT, CDR2 FNYEAQ (reference sequence). The CDR3 loop is CASSTGTVNTGELFF.

The chain couples TRBV7-2 to TRBJ2-3; TCRdb picks TRBD1, but there is no DNA to check that call. Germline loops: CDR1 SGHTA, CDR2 FQGNSA. The CDR3 length is 16 residues. The CDR3 is CASSLGGTGGKDTQYF.

The CDR3 region is CSARGAGLGEKLFF. This chain uses TRBV20-1 with TRBJ1-4. The germline gives CDR1 DFQATT, CDR2 SNEGSKA (reference sequence). CDR3 length: 14 residues.

CDR3 loop: CASSFRGVTNTGELFF. V usage is TRBV12-3 or TRBV12-4 and J usage is TRBJ2-2; there is no DNA to check the TCRdb D call of TRBD1. The CDR3 consists of 16 residues.

The chain combines TRBV2 with TRBJ2-1. CDR1 SNHLY and CDR2 FYNNEI come from the germline V gene. The CDR3 runs 15 residues. The CDR3 loop reads CASSERISSYNEQFF.

The chain is built from TRBV6-1 and TRBJ2-7; the TRBD1 assignment by TCRdb is unverifiable without DNA. Germline V gene sequence: CDR1 MNHNS, CDR2 SASEGT. CDR3 length equals 14 residues. The chain's CDR3 is CASRKRPGQEKQYF.

This chain connects TRBV5-1 to TRBJ2-3. In germline, CDR1 is SGHRS, CDR2 YFSETQ. This CDR3 comprises 14 residues. CDR3 in amino acids: CASSSDRSTDTQYF.

The rearrangement joins TRBV7-3 to TRBJ1-1; lacking DNA, the TRBD1 call made by TCRdb goes unchecked. The CDR3 is 14 residues long. Germline V gives CDR1 SGHTA, CDR2 FQGTGA. The CDR3 sequence is CASSQPKGYTEAFF. Using reference TRBV7-3 and TRBJ1-1 for the parts outside the CDR3, the full variable domain is GAGVSQTPSNKVTEKGKYVELRCDPISGHTALYWYRQSLGQGPEFLIYFQGTGAADDSGLPNDRFFAVRPEGSVSTLKIQRTERGDSAVYLCASSQPKGYTEAFFGQGTRLTVV.

This chain uses TRBV5-1 with TRBJ1-2. The CDR3 sequence is 14 residues long. Germline lookup yields CDR1 SGHRS and CDR2 YFSETQ. CDR3 region: CASSLGRVDYGYTF.

The rearrangement links TRBV4-3 to TRBJ1-1. There are 16 residues in the CDR3. The germline CDR1 and CDR2 sequences are LGHNA and YSLEER. The CDR3 loop reads CASSQTGSYSWTEAFF.

This chain connects TRBV6-5 to TRBJ2-2. CDR3 size: 13 residues. Germline CDR1 reads MNHEY; CDR2 reads SVGAGI. CDR3 sequence reads: CASSYRLTGELFF.